One and the same sample provided the 30 T cell receptor beta chains below, sequenced in a study of T cell clones after liver transplantation. TCRdb's copy holds only in-frame clones and misses some; the assay was immunoSEQ multiplex PCR. The repertoire holds over 45,000 clones, with roughly 74% as singletons. The starting material was CD4+ T cells from blood, obtained roughly 55 months after liver transplant. These receptors were taken from a human patient who received a liver transplant. Some T cells may be the graft donor's.

The chain recombines TRBV10-2 with TRBJ2-1, with D possibly TRBD1 on 6 matching bases. Germline CDR1 WSHSY, CDR2 SAAADI. The V end lost 7 bases, the J end lost 0 bases, and 13 bases lay between the germline ends. The CDR3 spans 15 residues. Here the CDR3 reads CASNRQESSYNEQFF. DNA for the CDR3: TGCGCCAGCAACCGACAGGAGAGCTCCTACAATGAGCAGTTCTTC.

This chain uses TRBV6-6 with TRBJ2-7, with 7 bases fitting TRBD1. V trimming: 5 bases; J trimming: 4 bases; junction bases outside the gene matches: 2. CDR1 and CDR2 from the germline V gene are MNHNY and SVGAGI (reference sequence). There are 12 residues in the CDR3. CDR3 sequence reads: CASSRDSYEQYF. The CDR3 nucleotides are TGTGCCAGCAGTAGGGACAGTTACGAGCAGTACTTC.

The CDR3 sequence is CASSSHDGGFGNTIYF. The CDR3 nucleotides are TGTGCCAGCAGCTCCCACGATGGGGGCTTTGGAAACACCATATATTTT. The chain carries TRBV7-6 and TRBJ1-3; maybe TRBD1 (6 bases). With 4 bases removed from V and 3 bases from J, the gap between germline ends came to 16 bases. The CDR3 consists of 16 residues. The V gene's germline CDR1 is SGHVS and CDR2 FNYEAQ.

The rearrangement joins TRBV2 to TRBJ1-2, with 9 bases identical to TRBD1. The CDR3 is 14 amino acids. J gave up 7 bases and V 6 bases, and 9 bases lay outside the gene matches. Germline V CDR1 and CDR2: SNHLY, FYNNEI. The CDR3 loop is CASRPGQGFGGYTF. CDR3 coding DNA: TGTGCCAGCAGGCCTGGACAGGGGTTTGGTGGCTACACCTTC.

The gene calls are TRBV20-1 and TRBJ2-1; unclear D gene. Germline V gene data show CDR1 as DFQATT and CDR2 as SNEGSKA (reference sequence). The V end was cut by 4 bases, the J end by 4 bases, with 5 bases between. The CDR3 extends over 11 amino acids. The CDR3 spells CSATRYNEQFF. The CDR3 DNA is TGCAGTGCTACCCGATACAATGAGCAGTTCTTC.

This clone showed up just once. V usage is TRBV7-9 and J usage is TRBJ2-1, with 10 bases matching TRBD2. The CDR3 is 18 residues long. Germline CDR1 SEHNR, CDR2 FQNEAQ (reference sequence). With 0 bases clipped from V and 1 base from J, the junction kept 6 bases outside the gene matches. The CDR3 reads CASSLAASGGWSYNEQFF. In nucleotides, the CDR3 is TGTGCCAGCAGCTTAGCTGCTAGCGGGGGATGGTCCTACAATGAGCAGTTCTTC.

V usage is TRBV4-2 and J usage is TRBJ1-1; tentative D call: TRBD1 (5 bases). V was clipped by 4 bases and J by 3 bases, with 18 bases between them. Germline V CDR1 and CDR2: LGHNA, YNFKEQ. This CDR3 contains 16 residues. This chain's CDR3 is CASSLLVRGSDTEAFF. Here the CDR3 DNA reads TGTGCCAGCAGCCTCCTCGTGCGGGGGTCGGACACTGAAGCTTTCTTT.

V gene TRBV18 combines with J gene TRBJ1-5; perhaps TRBD1 as D (5 bases). This CDR3 has 13 residues. V dropped 4 bases and J dropped 5 bases, with 9 bases sitting between them. In germline, CDR1 is KGHSH, CDR2 LQKENI. This CDR3 reads CASSQGQDQPQHF. The CDR3 bases are TGTGCCAGCTCACAGGGGCAGGATCAGCCCCAGCATTTT.

Note on this clone: At one end the junction does not follow the germline gene, possibly because of a read error. The V gene is TRBV7-7, the J gene TRBJ2-1, with D perhaps TRBD1 (6 bases). Germline V gene data show CDR1 as SSHAT and CDR2 as FNYEAQ (reference sequence). The CDR3 has 13 amino acids. The DNA for the CDR3 is TGTGCTAGCAGCAGGAGGACAGTCGATCAGCAGTTCTTC. Translation gives CASSRRTVDQQFF.

The rearrangement links TRBV7-8 to TRBJ1-5; D gene uncertain. CDR1 and CDR2 from the germline V gene are SGHVS and FQNEAQ. V was shortened by 5 bases and J by 1 base, with 18 bases between the two germline ends. CDR3 size: 17 residues. The chain's CDR3 is CASSPMAEAQSNQPQHF. The DNA for the CDR3 is TGTGCCAGCAGCCCGATGGCCGAAGCCCAAAGCAATCAGCCCCAGCATTTT.

As regards this clone: The junction departs from germline at one end; a sequencing error may be responsible. The V gene is TRBV7-7, the J gene TRBJ1-1, with TRBD1 identical over 7 bases. This CDR3 has 13 residues. CDR1 SSHAT and CDR2 FNYEAQ come from the germline V gene (reference sequence). CDR3 amino acids: CASSLAQGTEAFF. The CDR3 coding sequence is TGTGCTAGCAGCTTAGCACAGGGGACTGAAGCTTTCTTT.

V gene TRBV19 combines with J gene TRBJ1-1, with 7 bases identical to TRBD1. CDR3 length: 13 amino acids. CDR1 and CDR2 from the germline V gene are LNHDA and SQIVND (reference sequence). The trim removed 2 bases at V and 3 bases at J, leaving 0 bases unmatched. The CDR3, as DNA: TGTGCCAGTAGTATAACAGGGGACACTGAAGCTTTCTTT. Residues: CASSITGDTEAFF.

This clone was seen only once. The rearrangement uses TRBV4-2 and TRBJ2-2; possibly TRBD1 or TRBD2 for D (6 bases each). The V and J ends lost 4 bases and 5 bases respectively, with 14 bases between them. From germline, CDR1 is LGHNA and CDR2 YNFKEQ. The CDR3 has 15 amino acids. CDR3 sequence reads: CASSPGGGPTGELFF. CDR3 nucleotide sequence: TGTGCCAGCAGCCCAGGAGGGGGGCCAACCGGGGAGCTGTTTTTT.

The chain recombines TRBV11-1 with TRBJ2-7; the D gene is possibly TRBD1 (6 bases). V lost 3 bases, J lost 8 bases, and 14 bases lay in between. Germline CDR1 SGHAT, CDR2 FQDESV (reference sequence). The CDR3 covers 13 residues. The CDR3, as DNA: TGTGCCAGCAGCTTGGACAGATTCAGAAAGCAGTACTTC. Its translation is CASSLDRFRKQYF.

The rearrangement links TRBV6-5 to TRBJ1-1, with D possibly TRBD1 on 5 matching bases. From germline, CDR1 is MNHEY and CDR2 SVGAGI. V lost 4 bases and J lost 4, with 16 bases in between. The CDR3 covers 15 residues. Written as DNA, the CDR3 is TGTGCCAGCAGTTTCTTACAGGTTCGCGGCACTGAAGCTTTCTTT. Its protein is CASSFLQVRGTEAFF.

This clone was detected only a few times. V usage is TRBV10-2 and J usage is TRBJ2-2; 13 bases agree with TRBD2. The germline V gene has CDR1 WSHSY and CDR2 SAAADI. The CDR3 runs 15 residues. V was clipped by 6 bases and J by 7 bases; unmatched bases: 5. CDR3 protein: CASRTSGGPGGELFF. For the CDR3, the DNA is TGCGCCAGCAGGACTAGCGGGGGGCCGGGCGGGGAGCTGTTTTTT.

The chain recombines TRBV10-2 with TRBJ2-2, with 8 bases identical to TRBD1. CDR1 and CDR2 (germline): WSHSY, SAAADI. This CDR3 has 16 amino acids. V lost 0 bases, J lost 4 bases, and 4 bases stayed unmatched. The CDR3 bases are TGCGCCAGCAGTGAGTCCCGGGACAGGTCCACCGGGGAGCTGTTTTTT. This gives the protein CASSESRDRSTGELFF.

This clone turned up a few times. The V call is TRBV2, the J call TRBJ1-2; D is unresolved. Germline CDR1 and CDR2: SNHLY and FYNNEI. This CDR3 region has 13 residues. Trimming cost V 1 base and J 0 bases, with 3 bases left between them. The CDR3 reads CASSEGSNYGYTF. The CDR3 DNA sequence: TGTGCCAGCAGTGAAGGGTCTAACTATGGCTACACCTTC. The full variable domain, its missing parts supplied by reference TRBV2 and TRBJ1-2, is EPEVTQTPSHQVTQMGQEVILRCVPISNHLYFYWYRQILGQKVEFLVSFYNNEISEKSEIFDDQFSVERPDGSNFTLKIRSTKLEDSAMYFCASSEGSNYGYTFGSGTRLTVV.

V and J are TRBV28 and TRBJ1-2, with 7 bases that match TRBD1. CDR3 length: 14 residues. Losses at the gene ends were 3 bases for V and 3 bases for J; bases not matched to a gene: 4. The V gene's germline CDR1 is MDHEN and CDR2 SYDVKM. As DNA, the CDR3 is TGTGCCAGCAGTTTTGGGGACAGCTACTATGGCTACACCTTC. Protein product: CASSFGDSYYGYTF.

This clone was detected a few times. The chain is built from TRBV7-2 and TRBJ2-3, with 9 bases identical to TRBD1. Germline V gives CDR1 SGHTA, CDR2 FQGNSA. The CDR3 covers 14 residues. Unmatched junction bases numbered 5, after V lost 4 bases and J lost 6 bases. The DNA for the CDR3 is TGTGCCAGCAGCTCGGGACAGGGAGTGGATACGCAGTATTTT. This sequence encodes CASSSGQGVDTQYF.

V and J are TRBV18 and TRBJ1-6; 7 bases line up with TRBD1. Germline V gives CDR1 KGHSH, CDR2 LQKENI. J lost 8 bases, V lost 3 bases, and 4 bases had no gene match. CDR3 size: 14 residues. CDR3 region: CASSPETGYSPLHF. The CDR3 nucleotides are TGTGCCAGCTCACCTGAGACAGGGTATTCACCCCTCCACTTT.

The chain is built from TRBV6-6 and TRBJ2-7, with D possibly being TRBD2 (6 bases). This CDR3 is built from 14 residues. The germline V gene encodes CDR1 MNHNY and CDR2 SVGAGI (reference sequence). The V end was cut by 6 bases, the J end by 7 bases, with 19 bases between. The CDR3 DNA reads as TGTGCCAGCAGGGACACTAGCCAAACCAGAGAGCAGTACTTC. Protein: CASRDTSQTREQYF.

This rearrangement joins TRBV5-1 to TRBJ2-3, with a weak D call TRBD2 (5 bases). This CDR3 spans 12 amino acids. CDR1 and CDR2 (germline): SGHRS, YFSETQ. V was pared by 0 bases and J by 6 bases, with 5 bases between. CDR3 amino acids: CASSLGGDTQYF. CDR3 nucleotide sequence: TGCGCCAGCAGCTTGGGCGGGGATACGCAGTATTTT.

The count of this clone is one. This chain links TRBV2 with TRBJ1-3; 9 nucleotides align to TRBD1. The J segment lost 1 base and the V segment lost 5 bases, leaving 9 bases of the junction unmatched. From germline, CDR1 is SNHLY and CDR2 FYNNEI. The CDR3 is 17 residues long. The CDR3 region is CASSSTGTGWSGNTIYF. DNA for the CDR3: TGTGCCAGCAGTTCAACCGGGACAGGGTGGTCTGGAAACACCATATATTTT.

The V gene is TRBV11-2, the J gene TRBJ2-7; the match to TRBD1 covers 9 bases. V lost 5 bases to trimming and J lost 5 bases; unmatched junction nucleotides: 13. CDR1 SGHAT and CDR2 FQNNGV come from the germline V gene. CDR3 length: 16 amino acids. CDR3 nucleotides: TGTGCCAGCAGCCCCTCGACAGGGGGGATGTCCGACGAGCAGTACTTC. Protein: CASSPSTGGMSDEQYF.

This clone occurred a few times. The chain has TRBV10-3 and TRBJ1-6, with D perhaps TRBD1 (6 bases). The germline V and J ends were trimmed by 6 bases and 10 bases, with 10 bases remaining between them. Germline CDR1 and CDR2: ENHRY and SYGVKD. This CDR3 is 12 amino acids long. In nucleotides, the CDR3 is TGTGCCATCAGGGACAGTCGATCACCCCTCCACTTT. It codes for CAIRDSRSPLHF.

The V and J genes are TRBV7-9 and TRBJ1-6; TRBD1 matches at 7 bases. V trimming: 7 bases; J trimming: 6 bases; junction bases outside the gene matches: 6. Germline loops: CDR1 SEHNR, CDR2 FQNEAQ (reference sequence). The CDR3 has 14 residues. CDR3: CASNRGQLNSPLHF. Here the CDR3 DNA reads TGTGCCAGCAACCGGGGACAGCTTAATTCACCCCTCCACTTT.

The chain joins TRBV4-2 to TRBJ2-1; tentative D call: TRBD2 (5 bases). The CDR3 length is 13 residues. V was trimmed by 0 bases and J by 9 bases, leaving 9 bases between them. Germline loops: CDR1 LGHNA, CDR2 YNFKEQ. CDR3 sequence: CASSQDRGFEQFF. The CDR3 DNA sequence: TGTGCCAGCAGCCAAGACCGGGGATTTGAGCAGTTCTTC.

The chain couples TRBV19 to TRBJ1-3; TRBD1 might be the D (6 bases). This CDR3 spans 15 amino acids. CDR1 LNHDA and CDR2 SQIVND come from the germline V gene (reference sequence). V was trimmed by 3 bases and J by 0 bases, leaving 9 bases between them. This CDR3 is CASSITGISGNTIYF. In nucleotides, the CDR3 is TGTGCCAGTAGTATTACAGGGATCTCTGGAAACACCATATATTTT.

This chain joins TRBV2 and TRBJ2-1; D could derive from TRBD1 or TRBD2 (6 bases each). V was pared by 5 bases and J by 2 bases, with 13 bases between. The CDR3 is made up of 15 amino acids. Looked up from germline, CDR1 is SNHLY and CDR2 is FYNNEI. The CDR3 region has the DNA TGTGCCAGCAGTATAGGGGGGCAGGCCTACAATGAGCAGTTCTTC. This codes for CASSIGGQAYNEQFF. Together with reference TRBV2 and TRBJ2-1, the CDR3 gives the full variable domain: EPEVTQTPSHQVTQMGQEVILRCVPISNHLYFYWYRQILGQKVEFLVSFYNNEISEKSEIFDDQFSVERPDGSNFTLKIRSTKLEDSAMYFCASSIGGQAYNEQFFGPGTRLTVL.